The 9 T cell receptor beta chains given below trace back to one sample, sequenced in a study of blood T cell repertoires in COVID-19. Measured with immunoSEQ multiplex PCR; TCRdb has only the in-frame clones, and not every one. The sample contains about 240,000 clones, roughly 89% of which appear only once. Sequences were obtained from PBMCs or T cells enriched from blood (not recorded which). The receptors here all came from a woman under 40 with acute COVID-19.

This clone was seen only a few times. The rearrangement uses TRBV5-1 and TRBJ1-2, with D unresolved. Germline CDR1 SGHRS, CDR2 YFSETQ. Trimming removed 1 base at V and 2 bases at J, with 6 bases between. This CDR3 region has 13 residues. CDR3 coding DNA: TGCGCCAGCAGCTTGCCGCAGAACTATGGCTACACCTTC. It encodes CASSLPQNYGYTF. The full variable domain, its missing parts supplied by reference TRBV5-1 and TRBJ1-2, is KAGVTQTPRYLIKTRGQQVTLSCSPISGHRSVSWYQQTPGQGLQFLFEYFSETQRNKGNFPGRFSGRQFSNSRSEMNVSTLELGDSALYLCASSLPQNYGYTFGSGTRLTVV.

In its sample, this clone was seen once. The chain combines TRBV29-1 with TRBJ2-2; D is uncertain. This CDR3 region has 14 residues. The germline V and J ends were trimmed by 4 bases and 2 bases, with 11 bases remaining between them. Germline V gene data show CDR1 as SQVTM and CDR2 as ANQGSEA. The chain's CDR3 is CSVAASRNTGELFF. DNA for the CDR3: TGCAGCGTTGCAGCGTCTAGAAACACCGGGGAGCTGTTTTTT.

The V and J genes are TRBV19 and TRBJ1-6; no reliable D call. Germline CDR1 LNHDA, CDR2 SQIVND (reference sequence). The V end lost 6 bases, the J end lost 0 bases, and 6 bases lay between the germline ends. This CDR3 is 14 amino acids long. The CDR3 here is CASRRVSYNSPLHF. The DNA of the CDR3 is TGTGCCAGTAGGAGGGTCTCCTATAATTCACCCCTCCACTTT.

The chain has TRBV5-1 and TRBJ1-6; a possible D gene is TRBD1 (5 bases). The V and J ends lost 0 bases and 5 bases respectively, with 12 bases between them. Germline loops: CDR1 SGHRS, CDR2 YFSETQ. This CDR3 is built from 16 residues. In DNA form, the CDR3 reads TGCGCCAGCAGCTTGGAGGCGGCAGGGAATAATTCACCCCTCCACTTT. It is translated as CASSLEAAGNNSPLHF.

The V call is TRBV5-1, the J call TRBJ2-7; possible D gene TRBD1, 6 bases. CDR1 is SGHRS, CDR2 YFSETQ, per germline. V lost 4 bases to trimming and J lost 1 base, with 15 bases between them. CDR3 size: 15 residues. The CDR3 coding sequence is TGCGCCAGCAGCCTAATCGGACAGCTTTCCTACGAGCAGTACTTC. Translated: CASSLIGQLSYEQYF.

CDR3 DNA: TGTGCCAGCAGTGCGGACAGGTTGGAGACCCAGTACTTC. Its translation is CASSADRLETQYF. The V and J genes are TRBV7-6 and TRBJ2-5; TRBD1 aligns across 7 bases. Germline values: CDR1 SGHVS, CDR2 FNYEAQ. V gave up 6 bases and J gave up 5 bases; unmatched junction bases: 6. The CDR3 sequence is 13 residues long. Combining the CDR3 with reference TRBV7-6 and TRBJ2-5 gives the whole variable domain GAGVSQSPRYKVTKRGQDVALRCDPISGHVSLYWYRQALGQGPEFLTYFNYEAQQDKSGLPNDRFSAERPEGSISTLTIQRTEQRDSAMYRCASSADRLETQYFGPGTRLLVL.

This chain connects TRBV10-2 to TRBJ1-6; TRBD1 matches at 7 bases. Germline loops: CDR1 WSHSY, CDR2 SAAADI. V dropped 3 bases and J dropped 0; count of bases not matched to a gene: 5. This CDR3 is built from 17 residues. CDR3 protein: CASSDQGVSSYNSPLHF. CDR3 nucleotides: TGCGCCAGCAGTGACCAGGGGGTCAGCTCCTATAATTCACCCCTCCACTTT.

V gene TRBV29-1 combines with J gene TRBJ2-3; tentatively, D is TRBD2 (5 bases). V lost 5 bases and J 4 bases, leaving 10 bases between the germline ends. The V gene's germline CDR1 is SQVTM and CDR2 ANQGSEA. The CDR3 sequence is 12 residues long. CDR3 in DNA: TGCAGCGTTTTATCCGGGGCAGATACGCAGTATTTT. Translation gives CSVLSGADTQYF.

The chain links TRBV5-1 to TRBJ2-5; D is unresolved. The V gene's germline CDR1 is SGHRS and CDR2 YFSETQ. This CDR3 comprises 13 residues. The germline V and J ends were trimmed by 3 bases and 0 bases, with 6 bases remaining between them. The CDR3 spells CASSSLYQETQYF. Written as DNA, the CDR3 is TGCGCCAGCAGCTCCCTCTACCAAGAGACCCAGTACTTC.